Described below is a single T cell receptor beta chain sequence and its context. Its antigen is still unknown. The CDR3 covers 11 residues. Germline CDR1 reads MNHNS; CDR2 reads SASEGT. V was trimmed by 4 bases and J by 8 bases, leaving 8 bases between them. This entry belongs to a study of cytomegalovirus exposure and HLA in healthy donors. Study-level information: A later analysis reported the approximately 120 validation repertoires used the same platform as the approximately 670 first-cohort repertoires. Study results and caveats: In vitro, three CMV-associated chains proved specific for CMV antigens.

Method: immunoSEQ multiplex PCR; TCRdb's copy keeps in-frame clones and lacks some. Seen here are 200,000 to 250,000 clones, approximately 87% observed once, and the top ten hold 2% to 3%. This sequence joins TRBV6-1 and TRBJ1-1; D remains unclear. The receptor was derived from a man aged 18 to 30 in good health and CMV-seronegative. The sample taken for sequencing was PBMCs. CDR3 bases: TGTGCCAGCAGTGGAGGAGGGGAAGCTTTCTTT. Its translation is CASSGGGEAFF.